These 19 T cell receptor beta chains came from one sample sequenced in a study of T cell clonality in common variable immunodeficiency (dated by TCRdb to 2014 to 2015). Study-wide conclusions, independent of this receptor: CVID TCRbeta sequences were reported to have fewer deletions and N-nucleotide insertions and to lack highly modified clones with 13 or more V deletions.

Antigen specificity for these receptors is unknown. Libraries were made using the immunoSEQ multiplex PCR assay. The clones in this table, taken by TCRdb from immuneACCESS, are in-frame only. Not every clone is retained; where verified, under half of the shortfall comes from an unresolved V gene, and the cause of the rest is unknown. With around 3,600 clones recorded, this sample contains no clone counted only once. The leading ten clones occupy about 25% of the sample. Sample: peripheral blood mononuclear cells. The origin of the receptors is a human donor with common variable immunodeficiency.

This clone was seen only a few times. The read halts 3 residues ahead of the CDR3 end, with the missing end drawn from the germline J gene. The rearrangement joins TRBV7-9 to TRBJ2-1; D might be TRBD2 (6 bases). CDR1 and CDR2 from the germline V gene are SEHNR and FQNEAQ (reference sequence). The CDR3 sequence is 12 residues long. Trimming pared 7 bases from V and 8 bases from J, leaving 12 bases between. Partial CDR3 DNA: TGTGCCAGCACGGTAGCGGAGGATGAG. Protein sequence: CASTVAEDE. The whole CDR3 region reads CASTVAEDEQFF.

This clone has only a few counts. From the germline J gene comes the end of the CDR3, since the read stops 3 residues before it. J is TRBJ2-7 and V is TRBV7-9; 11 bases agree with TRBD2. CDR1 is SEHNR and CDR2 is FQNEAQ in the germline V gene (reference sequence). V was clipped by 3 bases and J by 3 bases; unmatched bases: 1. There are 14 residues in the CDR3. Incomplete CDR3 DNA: TGTGCCAGCAGCTTGCTAGCGGGGGGCTACGAG. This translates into CASSLLAGGYE. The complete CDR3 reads CASSLLAGGYEQYF.

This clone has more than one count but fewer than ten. CDR3 DNA, as far as it was read: TGTGCCAGCAGTTCCACAGGGGACTTTGGAAACACC. The encoded protein is CASSSTGDFGNT. The full CDR3 protein is CASSSTGDFGNTIYF. The V gene is TRBV7-3, the J gene TRBJ1-3, with 7 bases matching TRBD1. The CDR3 extends 3 residues past the end of the read, so its final part is completed from the germline J gene. Germline V gene data show CDR1 as SGHTA and CDR2 as FQGTGA. With V trimmed by 6 bases and J by 3 bases, 8 bases remained unmatched. There are 15 residues in the CDR3.

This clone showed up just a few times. Partial CDR3 DNA: TGTGCCAGTTCCCCCCCAGGATATAGCAATCAGCCC. Amino acid sequence: CASSPPGYSNQP. The whole CDR3 sequence reads CASSPPGYSNQPQHF. The chain recombines TRBV19 with TRBJ1-5; D unresolved. Read coverage stops 3 residues before the CDR3 terminus; the germline J gene supplies the remainder. Germline lookup yields CDR1 LNHDA and CDR2 SQIVND (reference sequence). The CDR3 is 15 residues long. Trimming took off 8 bases at V and 0 bases at J, with 14 bases between the two ends.

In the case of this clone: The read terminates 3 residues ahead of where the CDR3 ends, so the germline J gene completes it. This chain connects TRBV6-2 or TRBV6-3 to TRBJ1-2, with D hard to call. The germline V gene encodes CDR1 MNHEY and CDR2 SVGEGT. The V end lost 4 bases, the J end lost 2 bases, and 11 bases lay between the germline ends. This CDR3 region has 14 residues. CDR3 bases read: TGTGCCAGCAGTTCCACGGGGTTCAACTATGGC. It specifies CASSSTGFNYG. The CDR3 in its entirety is CASSSTGFNYGYTF.

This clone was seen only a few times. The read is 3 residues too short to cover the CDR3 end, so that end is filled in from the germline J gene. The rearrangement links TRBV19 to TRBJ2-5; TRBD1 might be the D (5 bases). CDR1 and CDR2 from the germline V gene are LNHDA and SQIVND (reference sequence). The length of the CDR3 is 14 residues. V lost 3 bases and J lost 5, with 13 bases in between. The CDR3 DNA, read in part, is TGTGCCAGTAGTATGTTGGCAGGGATGGAGACC. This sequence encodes CASSMLAGMET. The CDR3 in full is CASSMLAGMETQYF.

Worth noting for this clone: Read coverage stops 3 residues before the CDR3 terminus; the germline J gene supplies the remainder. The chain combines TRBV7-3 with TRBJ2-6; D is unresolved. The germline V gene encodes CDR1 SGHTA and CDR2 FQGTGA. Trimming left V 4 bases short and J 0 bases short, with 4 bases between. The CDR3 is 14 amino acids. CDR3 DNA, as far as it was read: TGTGCCAGCAGCTCCAGCTCTGGGGCCAACGTC. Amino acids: CASSSSSGANV. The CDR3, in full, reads CASSSSSGANVLTF. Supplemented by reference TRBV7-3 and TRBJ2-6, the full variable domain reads GAGVSQTPSNKVTEKGKYVELRCDPISGHTALYWYRQSLGQGPEFLIYFQGTGAADDSGLPNDRFFAVRPEGSVSTLKIQRTERGDSAVYLCASSSSSGANVLTFGAGSRLTVL.

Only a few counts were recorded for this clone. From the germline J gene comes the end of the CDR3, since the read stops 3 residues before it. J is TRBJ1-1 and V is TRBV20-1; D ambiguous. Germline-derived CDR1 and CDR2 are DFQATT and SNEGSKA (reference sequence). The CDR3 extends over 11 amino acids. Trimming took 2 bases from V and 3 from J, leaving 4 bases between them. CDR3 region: CSARQDTEAFF. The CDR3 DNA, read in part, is TGCAGTGCTAGACAGGACACTGAA.

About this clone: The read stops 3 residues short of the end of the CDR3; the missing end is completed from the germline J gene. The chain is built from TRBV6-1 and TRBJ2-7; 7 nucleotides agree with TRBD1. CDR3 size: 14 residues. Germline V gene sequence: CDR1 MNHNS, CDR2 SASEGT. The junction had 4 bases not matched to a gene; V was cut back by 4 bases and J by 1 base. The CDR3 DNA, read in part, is TGTGCCAGCAGTGCGTACAGGGGATCCTACGAG. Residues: CASSAYRGSYE. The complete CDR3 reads CASSAYRGSYEQYF.

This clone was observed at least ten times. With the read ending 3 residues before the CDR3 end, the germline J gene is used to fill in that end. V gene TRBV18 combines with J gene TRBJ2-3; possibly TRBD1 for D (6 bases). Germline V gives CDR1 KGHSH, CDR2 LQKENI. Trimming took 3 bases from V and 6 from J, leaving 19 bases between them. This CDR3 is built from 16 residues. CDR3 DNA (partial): TGTGCCAGCTCACCTTATCCAGGGACACTTTCCGATACG. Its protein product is CASSPYPGTLSDT. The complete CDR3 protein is CASSPYPGTLSDTQYF.

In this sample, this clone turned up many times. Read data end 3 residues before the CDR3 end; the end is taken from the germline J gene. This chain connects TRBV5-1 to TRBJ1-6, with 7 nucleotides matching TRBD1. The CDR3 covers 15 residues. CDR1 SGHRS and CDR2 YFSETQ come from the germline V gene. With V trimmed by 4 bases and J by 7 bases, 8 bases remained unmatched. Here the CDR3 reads CASSPRTGLNSPLHF. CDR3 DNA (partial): TGCGCCAGCAGCCCACGGACAGGTCTCAATTCACCC.

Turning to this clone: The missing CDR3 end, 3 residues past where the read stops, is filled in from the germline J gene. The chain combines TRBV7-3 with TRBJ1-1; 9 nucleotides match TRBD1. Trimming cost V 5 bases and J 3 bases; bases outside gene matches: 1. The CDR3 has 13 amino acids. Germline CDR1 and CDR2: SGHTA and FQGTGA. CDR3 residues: CASSRTGDTEAFF. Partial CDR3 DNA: TGTGCCAGCAGCCGGACAGGGGACACTGAA. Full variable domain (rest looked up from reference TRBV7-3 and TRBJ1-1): GAGVSQTPSNKVTEKGKYVELRCDPISGHTALYWYRQSLGQGPEFLIYFQGTGAADDSGLPNDRFFAVRPEGSVSTLKIQRTERGDSAVYLCASSRTGDTEAFFGQGTRLTVV.

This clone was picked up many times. The CDR3 loop reads CSAPDRGHEKLFF. CDR3 bases read: TGCAGTGCTCCAGACAGGGGGCATGAAAAA. The chain uses TRBV20-1 and TRBJ1-4; TRBD1 matches 10 bases. With the read ending 3 residues before the CDR3 end, the germline J gene is used to fill in that end. This CDR3 spans 13 amino acids. The germline V gene encodes CDR1 DFQATT and CDR2 SNEGSKA (reference sequence). V lost 5 bases to trimming and J lost 6 bases; unmatched junction nucleotides: 3.

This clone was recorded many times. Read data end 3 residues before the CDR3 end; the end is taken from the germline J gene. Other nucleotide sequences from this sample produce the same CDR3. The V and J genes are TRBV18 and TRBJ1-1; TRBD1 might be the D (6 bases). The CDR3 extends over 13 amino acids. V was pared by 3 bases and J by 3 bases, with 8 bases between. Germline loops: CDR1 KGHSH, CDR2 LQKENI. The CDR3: CASSPRQDTEAFF. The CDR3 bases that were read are TGTGCCAGCTCACCTCGACAGGACACTGAA.

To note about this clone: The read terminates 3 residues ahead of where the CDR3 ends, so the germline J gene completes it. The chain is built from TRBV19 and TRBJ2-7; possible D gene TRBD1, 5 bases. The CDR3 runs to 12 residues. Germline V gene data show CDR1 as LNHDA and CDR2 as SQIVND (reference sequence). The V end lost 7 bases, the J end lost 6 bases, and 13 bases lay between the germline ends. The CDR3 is CASTDITGEQYF. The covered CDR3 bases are TGTGCCAGTACGGACATCACGGGCGAG. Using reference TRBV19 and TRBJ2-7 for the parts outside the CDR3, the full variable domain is DGGITQSPKYLFRKEGQNVTLSCEQNLNHDAMYWYRQDPGQGLRLIYYSQIVNDFQKGDIAEGYSVSREKKESFPLTVTSAQKNPTAFYLCASTDITGEQYFGPGTRLTVT.

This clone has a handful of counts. Here the CDR3 reads CASSGGGSGAEGDTQYF. The CDR3 DNA, read in part, is TGTGCCAGCAGCGGGGGGGGTAGCGGGGCTGAAGGTGATACG. The chain employs TRBV7-8 and TRBJ2-3; 8 nucleotides match TRBD2. Read sequence stops 3 residues before the CDR3 end, and the germline J gene provides the missing end. Germline trimming cut 5 bases from V and 6 bases from J; bases unmatched to any gene: 16. From germline, CDR1 is SGHVS and CDR2 FQNEAQ. The CDR3 covers 17 residues. Looking up the rest from reference TRBV7-8 and TRBJ2-3 gives the full variable domain: GAGVSQSPRYKVAKRGQDVALRCDPISGHVSLFWYQQALGQGPEFLTYFQNEAQLDKSGLPSDRFFAERPEGSVSTLKIQRTQQEDSAVYLCASSGGGSGAEGDTQYFGPGTRLTVL.

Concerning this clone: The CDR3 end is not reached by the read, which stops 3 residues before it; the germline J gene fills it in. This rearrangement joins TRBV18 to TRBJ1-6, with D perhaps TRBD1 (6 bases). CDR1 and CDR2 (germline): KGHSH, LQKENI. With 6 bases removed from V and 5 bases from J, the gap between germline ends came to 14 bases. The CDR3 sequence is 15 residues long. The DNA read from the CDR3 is TGTGCCAGCTCCGCCCCAGGACAGAATAATTCACCC. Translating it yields CASSAPGQNNSP. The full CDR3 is CASSAPGQNNSPLHF.

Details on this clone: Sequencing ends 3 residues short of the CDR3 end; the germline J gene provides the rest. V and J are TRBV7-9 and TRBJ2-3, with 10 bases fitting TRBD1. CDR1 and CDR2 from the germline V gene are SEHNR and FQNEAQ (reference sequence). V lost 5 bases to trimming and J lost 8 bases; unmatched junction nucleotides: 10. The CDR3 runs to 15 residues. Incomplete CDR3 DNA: TGTGCCAGCAGCCCAGGGACAGGGGTTCAGATTACG. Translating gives CASSPGTGVQIT. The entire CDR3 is CASSPGTGVQITQYF.

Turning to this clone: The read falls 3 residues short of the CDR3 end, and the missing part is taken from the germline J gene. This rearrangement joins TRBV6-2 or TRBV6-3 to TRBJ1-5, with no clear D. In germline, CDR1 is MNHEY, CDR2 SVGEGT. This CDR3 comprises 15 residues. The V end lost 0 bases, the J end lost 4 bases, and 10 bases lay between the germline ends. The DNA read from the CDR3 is TGTGCCAGCAGTTACTCGCGGGGAACAAATCAGCCC. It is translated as CASSYSRGTNQP. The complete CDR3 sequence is CASSYSRGTNQPQHF.